These 16 T cell receptor beta chains share one sample of origin, sequenced in a study of blood T cells in healthy people across ages. Primed by a sample-barcoded 5' primer and a J-beta primer mix, a second PCR proceeded for about 7 to 11 cycles. TCRdb analysed the 5' RACE reads with MiXCR anew, one entry per CDR3 protein. This sample has roughly 680,000 distinct CDR3 sequences, with over 40% found just once. The source material was blood. The receptors here all came from a woman aged 80 or older in good health.

This clonotype was recorded at least ten times. The chain couples TRBV7-9 to TRBJ2-7, with 7 nucleotides matching TRBD2. Losses at the gene ends were 6 bases for V and 2 bases for J; bases not matched to a gene: 13. This CDR3 contains 16 residues. CDR1 is SEHNR and CDR2 is FQNEAQ in the germline V gene (reference sequence). CDR3 protein: CASSSRDERGTYEQYF. CDR3 DNA sequence: TGTGCCAGCAGTTCCAGGGACGAGCGGGGAACCTACGAGCAGTACTTC.

As concerns this clonotype: This may stem from a read error, because a much larger clone lies one nucleotide away. The chain recombines TRBV25-1 with TRBJ2-7; weak D call: TRBD1 (7 bases). The CDR3 is 16 amino acids. Per germline, CDR1 MGHDK and CDR2 SYGVNS. CDR3 protein: CSSSEHRGGRSYEQYF. For the CDR3, the DNA is TGTTCCAGCAGTGAACACAGGGGAGGAAGGTCCTACGAGCAGTACTTC.

Only a few counts were recorded for this clonotype. The rearrangement uses TRBV21-1 and TRBJ2-7; the table calls TRBD2, which could not be checked here. TRBV21-1 is termed a pseudogene. This CDR3 contains 15 residues. This CDR3 is CASTLTIDSTYEQYF. CDR3 bases: TGTGCCAGCACCCTCACCATCGACAGCACCTACGAGCAGTACTTC.

The chain has TRBV18 and TRBJ2-5; possibly TRBD1 or TRBD2 for D (5 bases each). Deletions cut 3 bases from V and 5 bases from J, with 13 bases between. Germline V gives CDR1 KGHSH, CDR2 LQKENI. This CDR3 region has 14 residues. CDR3 in amino acids: CASSPQAGSETQYF. The CDR3 DNA sequence: TGTGCCAGCTCACCCCAGGCAGGGAGCGAGACCCAGTACTTC.

The rearrangement links TRBV5-1 to TRBJ1-1, with a weak D call TRBD1 (5 bases). Trimming removed 0 bases at V and 0 bases at J, with 12 bases between. CDR1 and CDR2 from the germline V gene are SGHRS and YFSETQ. This CDR3 has 16 amino acids. The CDR3 reads CASSLAGGIMNTEAFF. DNA of the CDR3: TGCGCCAGCAGCTTGGCGGGGGGGATAATGAACACTGAAGCTTTCTTT.

The gene calls are TRBV7-2 and TRBJ2-1; D may be TRBD2 (5 bases). The germline V gene has CDR1 SGHTA and CDR2 FQGNSA. V was clipped by 5 bases and J by 10 bases, with 21 bases between them. This CDR3 is 15 amino acids long. CDR3 in amino acids: CASSPLRTRGDEQFF. As DNA, the CDR3 is TGTGCCAGCAGCCCGTTAAGGACCCGGGGTGACGAGCAGTTCTTC.

In its sample, this clonotype was seen many times. V and J are TRBV5-1 and TRBJ1-2; 10 bases are shared with TRBD1. CDR3 length: 14 amino acids. Losses at the gene ends were 4 bases for V and 8 bases for J; bases not matched to a gene: 8. CDR1 SGHRS and CDR2 YFSETQ come from the germline V gene. The CDR3 DNA reads as TGCGCCAGCAGCCCGACCGGGACAGGGGTAGGCTACACCTTC. As protein: CASSPTGTGVGYTF.

The chain is built from TRBV5-1 and TRBJ2-4, with a weak D call TRBD2 (5 bases). The CDR3 is made up of 14 amino acids. The V gene's germline CDR1 is SGHRS and CDR2 YFSETQ. Trimming stripped 0 bases from V and 8 bases from J, with 12 bases between. In DNA form, the CDR3 reads TGCGCCAGCAGCTTGGGAGGGTCCCAAGACATTCAGTACTTC. It translates to CASSLGGSQDIQYF.

The chain employs TRBV7-9 and TRBJ2-1; tentatively, D is TRBD1 (5 bases). The CDR3 runs 12 residues. Germline CDR1 and CDR2: SEHNR and FQNEAQ (reference sequence). Trimming took off 2 bases at V and 9 bases at J, with 8 bases between the two ends. CDR3 sequence: CASSLKGLEQFF. The CDR3 coding sequence is TGTGCCAGCAGCTTAAAGGGGCTTGAGCAGTTCTTC.

This clonotype was detected a few times. This chain connects TRBV20-1 to TRBJ1-1, with D uncertain. There are 13 residues in the CDR3. Between the trimmed V and J ends, which lost 5 bases and 4 bases, there was a span of 14 bases. Germline values: CDR1 DFQATT, CDR2 SNEGSKA (reference sequence). This CDR3 reads CSAESVGSTEAFF. DNA for the CDR3: TGCAGTGCTGAGAGCGTGGGGAGCACTGAAGCTTTCTTT.

The chain is built from TRBV29-1 and TRBJ2-3, with 8 nucleotides matching TRBD1. Germline trimming cut 1 base from V and 3 bases from J; bases unmatched to any gene: 6. CDR1 and CDR2 from the germline V gene are SQVTM and ANQGSEA. The CDR3 extends over 15 amino acids. The CDR3 DNA follows: TGCAGCGTTGAAGTGCAGGGGGCGTCTACAGATACGCAGTATTTT. This sequence encodes CSVEVQGASTDTQYF.

The V call is TRBV4-3, the J call TRBJ2-5; 7 bases align to TRBD2. Trimming took 0 bases from V and 5 from J; bases not matched to a gene: 3. Germline assignment: CDR1 LGHNA and CDR2 YSLEER. This CDR3 has 14 residues. The CDR3 loop reads CASSQDLRGETQYF. CDR3 bases: TGCGCCAGCAGCCAAGATCTGCGGGGGGAGACCCAGTACTTC.

The chain carries TRBV5-1 and TRBJ2-4; 9 positions agree with TRBD1. The tail of the sequence fits TRBJ2-7 better, so the J call may be wrong. This CDR3 comprises 17 residues. The V gene's germline CDR1 is SGHRS and CDR2 YFSETQ. In DNA, the CDR3 is TGCGCCAGCAGTACGGAACCCATGGGACAGGGCGCTCACGAGCAGTACTTC. Translation gives CASSTEPMGQGAHEQYF.

This clonotype was seen a handful of times. CDR3 bases: TGCGCCAGCAGCTTGGAGGGGGGCATGGACGAAAAACTGTTTTTT. This encodes CASSLEGGMDEKLFF. The V gene is TRBV5-1, the J gene TRBJ1-4, with a tentative D call TRBD1 (6 bases). The germline V gene encodes CDR1 SGHRS and CDR2 YFSETQ. Trimming removed 0 bases at V and 8 bases at J, with 14 bases between. The CDR3 extends over 15 amino acids. Full variable domain (outside the CDR3, taken from reference TRBV5-1 and TRBJ1-4): KAGVTQTPRYLIKTRGQQVTLSCSPISGHRSVSWYQQTPGQGLQFLFEYFSETQRNKGNFPGRFSGRQFSNSRSEMNVSTLELGDSALYLCASSLEGGMDEKLFFGSGTQLSVL.

This clonotype was seen repeatedly, ten times or more. The chain carries TRBV5-1 and TRBJ2-7; 9 positions agree with TRBD2. Germline V lookup: CDR1 SGHRS, CDR2 YFSETQ. The CDR3 totals 16 residues. V lost 1 base and J lost 0; bases outside the gene matches: 5. The DNA for the CDR3 is TGCGCCAGCAGCTTGTGGGGTAGCGGGAGCTCCTACGAGCAGTACTTC. Encoded protein: CASSLWGSGSSYEQYF.

Points on this clonotype: Just one base apart from a much larger clone, this may be a read error. The chain links TRBV7-9 to TRBJ2-5; D may be TRBD2 (6 bases). The CDR3 has 15 amino acids. Germline V gene sequence: CDR1 SEHNR, CDR2 FQNEAQ (reference sequence). CDR3 in amino acids: CAGSFSGYYQETQYF. In DNA form, the CDR3 reads TGTGCCGGCAGCTTTAGCGGTTATTACCAAGAGACCCAGTACTTC. The full variable domain, rest sourced from reference TRBV7-9 and TRBJ2-5, is DTGVSQNPRHKITKRGQNVTFRCDPISEHNRLYWYRQTLGQGPEFLTYFQNEAQLEKSRLLSDRFSAERPKGSFSTLEIQRTEQGDSAMYLCAGSFSGYYQETQYFGPGTRLLVL.